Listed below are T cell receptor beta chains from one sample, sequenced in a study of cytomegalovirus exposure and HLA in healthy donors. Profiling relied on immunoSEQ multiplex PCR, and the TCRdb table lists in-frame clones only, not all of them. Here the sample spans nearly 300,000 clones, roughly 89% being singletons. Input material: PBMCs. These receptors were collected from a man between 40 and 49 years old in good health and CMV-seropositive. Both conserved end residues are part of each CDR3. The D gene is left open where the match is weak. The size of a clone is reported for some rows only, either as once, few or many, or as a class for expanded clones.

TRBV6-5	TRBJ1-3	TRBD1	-	TGTGCCAGCAGTTACTCGCAACAGGGGGCGGGAAACACCATATATTTT	CASSYSQQGAGNTIYF
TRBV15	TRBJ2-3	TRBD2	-	TGTGCCACCAGCCGCTGGACTAGCGGGAGCCCAGATACGCAGTATTTT	CATSRWTSGSPDTQYF
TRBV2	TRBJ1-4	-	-	TGTGCCAGCAGGGGCCTCCGGGGAACTAATGAAAAACTGTTTTTT	CASRGLRGTNEKLFF
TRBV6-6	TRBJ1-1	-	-	TGTGCCACCAGACAGGTTAAAGAAGCTTTCTTT	CATRQVKEAFF
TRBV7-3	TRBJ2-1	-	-	TGTGCCAGCAGCCCTCGGGACAATCGGCGAGGCAATGAGCAGTTCTTC	CASSPRDNRRGNEQFF
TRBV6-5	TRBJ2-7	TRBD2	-	TGTGCCAGCAGTTCGGCGGGAGGGCCGTGGTACGAGCAGTACTTC	CASSSAGGPWYEQYF
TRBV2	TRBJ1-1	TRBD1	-	TGTGCCAGCTGTGACAGGGGTCGAAACACTGAAGCTTTCTTT	CASCDRGRNTEAFF
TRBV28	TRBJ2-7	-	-	TGTGCCAGCAGTATTATTGGAAGGTGGAGGGAGGCCGGGCAGTACTTC	CASSIIGRWREAGQYF
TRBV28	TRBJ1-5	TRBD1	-	TGTGCCAGCAGTTTGAGGACAGGGGGGAATCAGCCCCAGCATTTT	CASSLRTGGNQPQHF
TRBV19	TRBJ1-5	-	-	TGTGCCAGTAGCCGCGACGCGGGGGTGGGCAATCAGCCCCAGCATTTT	CASSRDAGVGNQPQHF
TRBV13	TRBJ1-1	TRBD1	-	TGTGCCAGCAGCCTGCGGGACAGGGCGGATTTCTTT	CASSLRDRADFF
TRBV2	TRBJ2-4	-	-	TGTGCCAGCAGTGGGGGCGATGACATTCAGTACTTC	CASSGGDDIQYF
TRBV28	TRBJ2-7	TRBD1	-	TGTGCCAGCAGTTTGCCAGGGGGGACAGGGGCCTACGAGCAGTACTTC	CASSLPGGTGAYEQYF
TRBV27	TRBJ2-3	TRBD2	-	TGTGCCAGCAGCTTGACTAGCGTTGAAACAGATACGCAGTATTTT	CASSLTSVETDTQYF
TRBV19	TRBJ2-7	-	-	TGTGCCAGTAGTATGCGACAGACCAGCTCCTACGAGCAGTACTTC	CASSMRQTSSYEQYF
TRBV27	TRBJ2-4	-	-	TGTGCCAGCAGTTTTCAAGGAGGGGGCCTAGCCAAAAACATTCAGTACTTC	CASSFQGGGLAKNIQYF
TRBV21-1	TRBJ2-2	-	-	TGTGCCAGCAGCAAAGCGCCACGGGACACCGCGAACACCGGGGAGCTGTTTTTT	CASSKAPRDTANTGELFF
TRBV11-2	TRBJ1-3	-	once	TGTGCCAGCAGCCTGGCGAGACAGTCTTCCGGAAACACCATATATTTT	CASSLARQSSGNTIYF
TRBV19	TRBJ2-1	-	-	TGTGCCAGTAACTCAGGGTATGAGCAGTTCTTC	CASNSGYEQFF
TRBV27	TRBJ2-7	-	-	TGTGCCAGCAGTTTGACCAGGGTTACCTCCTACGAGCAGTACTTC	CASSLTRVTSYEQYF
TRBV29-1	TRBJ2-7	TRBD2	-	TGCAGCGTTGTAGCGGGAGCTTTCCGGGGCGAGCAGTACTTC	CSVVAGAFRGEQYF
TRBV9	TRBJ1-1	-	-	TGTGCCAGCAGCGTCCAGTCGTGGAACACTGAAGCTTTCTTT	CASSVQSWNTEAFF
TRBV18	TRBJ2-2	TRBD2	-	TGTGCCAGCTCACCACCTTTGACTAGCGGGAGGACCGGGGAGCTGTTTTTT	CASSPPLTSGRTGELFF
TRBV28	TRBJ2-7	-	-	TGTGCCAGCAGCCTCGGTCTAGCACCTACCTACGAGCAGTACTTC	CASSLGLAPTYEQYF
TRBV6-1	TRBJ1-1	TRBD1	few	TGTGCCAGCAGTCCCCCGACAGGGCGCACTGAAGCTTTCTTT	CASSPPTGRTEAFF
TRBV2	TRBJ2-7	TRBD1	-	TGTGCCAGCAGTCGGCCGGGACAGGGTCACGAGCAGTACTTC	CASSRPGQGHEQYF
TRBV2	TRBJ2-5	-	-	TGTGCCAGCAGTGATTGGTTTGGGGAGGAGACCCAGTACTTC	CASSDWFGEETQYF
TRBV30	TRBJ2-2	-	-	TGTGCCTGGATCCTCTCCACTAACACCGGGGAGCTGTTTTTT	CAWILSTNTGELFF
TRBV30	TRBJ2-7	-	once	TGTGCCTGGAGTGTACCGGGGACAACATCCTACGAGCAGTACTTC	CAWSVPGTTSYEQYF
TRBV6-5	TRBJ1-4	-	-	TGTGCCAGCAGTCTAACAACTAATGAAAAACTGTTTTTT	CASSLTTNEKLFF
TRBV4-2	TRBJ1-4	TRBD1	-	TGTGCCAGCAGCCGGGACAGGGATAATGAAAAACTGTTTTTT	CASSRDRDNEKLFF
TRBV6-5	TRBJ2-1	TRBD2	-	TGTGCCAGCAGTTACGAAGGGACTAGGGGTAATGAGCAGTTCTTC	CASSYEGTRGNEQFF
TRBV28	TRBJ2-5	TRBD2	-	TGTGCCAGCAGTTTATTAAGCGGGGCCCAAGAGACCCAGTACTTC	CASSLLSGAQETQYF
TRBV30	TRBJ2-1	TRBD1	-	TGTGCCTGGAGGGACTACGACAGGGGGAGCAATGAGCAGTTCTTC	CAWRDYDRGSNEQFF
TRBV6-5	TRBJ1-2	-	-	TGTGCCAGCAGTTACGGCCAGGGCGCCTATGGCTACACCTTC	CASSYGQGAYGYTF
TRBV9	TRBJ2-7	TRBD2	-	TGTGCCAGCAGCGCGGGACTAGCCTACGAGCAGTACTTC	CASSAGLAYEQYF
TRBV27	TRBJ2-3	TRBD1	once	TGTGCCAGCAGTTCGGACCGGGACAGAGGGCATCCAGATACGCAGTATTTT	CASSSDRDRGHPDTQYF
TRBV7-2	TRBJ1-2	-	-	TGTGCCAGCACCTGGACAAACTATGGCTACACCTTC	CASTWTNYGYTF